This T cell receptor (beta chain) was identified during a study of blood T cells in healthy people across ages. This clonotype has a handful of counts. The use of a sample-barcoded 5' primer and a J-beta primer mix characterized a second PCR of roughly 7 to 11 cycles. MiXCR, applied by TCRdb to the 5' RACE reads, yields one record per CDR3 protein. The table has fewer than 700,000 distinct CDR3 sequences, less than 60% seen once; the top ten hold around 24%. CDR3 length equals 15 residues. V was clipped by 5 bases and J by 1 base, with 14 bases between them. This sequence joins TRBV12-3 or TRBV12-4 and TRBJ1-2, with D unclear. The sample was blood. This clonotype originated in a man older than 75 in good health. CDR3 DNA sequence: TGTGCCAGCAGTCGGAGAGGTCGGGGTAACTATGGCTACACCTTC. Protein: CASSRRGRGNYGYTF.